This TCR beta chain emerged from a study of cytotoxic CD8 clonotypes in ibrutinib-treated CLL. Study results and caveats: Under treatment, the uncommon public clonotypes either contracted or remained stable. At baseline, clonality was higher than in age-matched healthy donors and correlated with CD8+ counts.

Target depth was 1 in 200,000 to 1 in 1 million T cells, about 10x per clonotype. Clones were sequenced by immunoSEQ multiplex PCR, and TCRdb holds only the in-frame ones, with some missing. This table has roughly 150,000 clones, 84% appearing once. With regard to this clone: Its matching antigen is unknown.

Germline CDR1 and CDR2: SGHAT and FQNNGV. The V segment lost 4 bases and the J segment 2 bases; nucleotides outside the gene matches: 4. This CDR3 is 15 amino acids long. The material sequenced was PBMCs, taken after 24 months of ibrutinib treatment. This sequence was found in a human donor with chronic lymphocytic leukemia. This chain connects TRBV11-2 to TRBJ2-3, with 9 bases identical to TRBD2. In nucleotides, the CDR3 is TGTGCCAGCAGCTCAATAGCGGGAGTCACAGATACGCAGTATTTT. This gives the protein CASSSIAGVTDTQYF.